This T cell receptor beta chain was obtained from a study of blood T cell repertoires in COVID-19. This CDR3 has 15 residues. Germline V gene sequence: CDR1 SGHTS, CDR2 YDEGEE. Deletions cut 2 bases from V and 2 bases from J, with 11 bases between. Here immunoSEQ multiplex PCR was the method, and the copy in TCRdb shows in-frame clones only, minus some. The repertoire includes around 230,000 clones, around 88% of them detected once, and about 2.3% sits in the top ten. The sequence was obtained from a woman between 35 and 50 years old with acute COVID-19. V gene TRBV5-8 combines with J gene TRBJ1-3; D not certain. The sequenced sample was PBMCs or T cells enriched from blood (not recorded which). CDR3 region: CASSFYVVAGNTIYF. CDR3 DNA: TGTGCCAGCAGCTTCTATGTAGTGGCTGGAAACACCATATATTTT.